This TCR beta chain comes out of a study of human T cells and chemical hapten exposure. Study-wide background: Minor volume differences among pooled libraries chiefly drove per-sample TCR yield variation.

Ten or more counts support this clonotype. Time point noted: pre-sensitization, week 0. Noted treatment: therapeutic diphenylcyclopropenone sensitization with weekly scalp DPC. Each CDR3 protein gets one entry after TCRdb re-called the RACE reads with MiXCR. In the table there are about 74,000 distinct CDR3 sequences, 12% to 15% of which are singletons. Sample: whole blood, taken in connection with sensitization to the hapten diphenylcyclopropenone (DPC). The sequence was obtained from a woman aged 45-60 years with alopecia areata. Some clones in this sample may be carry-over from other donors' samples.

The CDR3 protein is CSARERGPRADTQYF. The DNA for the CDR3 is TGCAGTGCTAGAGAAAGGGGGCCCAGGGCAGATACGCAGTATTTT. The V gene is TRBV20-1, the J gene TRBJ2-3, with TRBD1 matching over 7 bases. Germline V CDR1 and CDR2: DFQATT, SNEGSKA (reference sequence). Germline trimming cut 0 bases from V and 4 bases from J; bases unmatched to any gene: 7. This CDR3 has 15 amino acids.